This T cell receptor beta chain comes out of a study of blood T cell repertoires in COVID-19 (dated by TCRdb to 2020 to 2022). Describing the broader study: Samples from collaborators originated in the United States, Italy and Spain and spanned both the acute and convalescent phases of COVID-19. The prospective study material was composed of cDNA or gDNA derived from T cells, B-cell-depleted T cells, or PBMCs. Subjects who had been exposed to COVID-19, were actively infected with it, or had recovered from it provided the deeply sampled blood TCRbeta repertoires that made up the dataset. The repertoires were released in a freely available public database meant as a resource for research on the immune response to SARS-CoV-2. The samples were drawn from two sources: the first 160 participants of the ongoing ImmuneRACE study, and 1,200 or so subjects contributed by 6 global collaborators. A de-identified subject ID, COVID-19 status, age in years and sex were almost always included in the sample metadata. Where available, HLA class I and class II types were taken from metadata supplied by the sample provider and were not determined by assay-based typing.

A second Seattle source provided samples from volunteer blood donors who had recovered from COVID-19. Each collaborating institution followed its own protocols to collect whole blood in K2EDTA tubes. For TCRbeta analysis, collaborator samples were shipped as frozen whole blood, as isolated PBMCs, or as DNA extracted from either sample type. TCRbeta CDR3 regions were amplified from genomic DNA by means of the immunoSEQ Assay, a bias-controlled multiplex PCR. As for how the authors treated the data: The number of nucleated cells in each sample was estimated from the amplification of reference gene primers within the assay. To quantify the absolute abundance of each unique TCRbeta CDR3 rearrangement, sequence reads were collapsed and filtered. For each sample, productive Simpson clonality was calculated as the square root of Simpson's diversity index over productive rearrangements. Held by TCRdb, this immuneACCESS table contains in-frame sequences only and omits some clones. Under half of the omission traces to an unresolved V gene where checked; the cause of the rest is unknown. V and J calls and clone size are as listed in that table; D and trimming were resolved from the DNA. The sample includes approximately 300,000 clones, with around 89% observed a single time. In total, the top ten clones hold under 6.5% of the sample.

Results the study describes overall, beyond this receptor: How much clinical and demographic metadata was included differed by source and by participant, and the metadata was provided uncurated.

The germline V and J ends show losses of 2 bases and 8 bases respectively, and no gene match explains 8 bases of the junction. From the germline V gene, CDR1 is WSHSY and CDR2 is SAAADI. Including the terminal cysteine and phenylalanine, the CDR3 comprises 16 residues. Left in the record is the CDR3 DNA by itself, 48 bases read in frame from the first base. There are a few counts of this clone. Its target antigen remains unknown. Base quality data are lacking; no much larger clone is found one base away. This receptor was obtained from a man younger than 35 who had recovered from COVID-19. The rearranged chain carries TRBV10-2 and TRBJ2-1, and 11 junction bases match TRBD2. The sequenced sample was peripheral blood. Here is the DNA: TGCGCCAGCAGTGAGGAAACTAGCGGGAGACTCTATGAGCAGTTCTTC. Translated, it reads CASSEETSGRLYEQFF.